This T cell receptor beta chain was identified in a study of T cell repertoires in cytomegalovirus infection. TCRdb passed the reads through MiXCR, listing each CDR3 protein once. The repertoire holds about 230,000 distinct CDR3 sequences, with about 20% as singletons. The ends were cut back, 2 bases at V and 5 bases at J, with 15 bases in the middle. The V gene's germline CDR1 is MNHEY and CDR2 SVGAGI. The CDR3 length is 15 residues. The chain employs TRBV6-5 and TRBJ1-1; a weak D match, TRBD1 (5 bases). The TCR originated in a human donor in good health (CMV status not recorded). Some clones in this sample may be carry-over from other donors' samples. The sample comprised CD8+ T cells from PBMCs. CDR3 residues: CASSYMVGGRTEAFF. CDR3 coding DNA: TGTGCCAGCAGTTACATGGTCGGGGGAAGGACTGAAGCTTTCTTT.